The clone carrying this TCR beta chain was observed a handful of times. This sample's TCRbeta library carried unique molecular identifier barcodes. TCRdb re-analysed the PCR reads in MiXCR, keeping a single row per CDR3 protein. The repertoire holds about 690,000 distinct CDR3 sequences, with roughly 17% as singletons. This sample stems from a study of T-cell reconstitution after alpha-beta-depleted transplantation in children. Germline CDR1 is MNHEY and CDR2 is SMNVEV (reference sequence). CDR3 length equals 15 residues. V lost 0 bases and J lost 0, with 8 bases in between. The gene calls are TRBV27 and TRBJ2-5; D is perhaps TRBD1 (5 bases). Sequencing used PBMCs from the stem cell graft donor, obtained from the stem cell graft. This TCR came from a human donor who donated a stem cell graft to a child with acute myeloid leukemia. CDR3 sequence reads: CASSLSLQDQETQYF. CDR3 sequence (DNA): TGTGCCAGCAGTTTATCGTTACAGGACCAAGAGACCCAGTACTTC.